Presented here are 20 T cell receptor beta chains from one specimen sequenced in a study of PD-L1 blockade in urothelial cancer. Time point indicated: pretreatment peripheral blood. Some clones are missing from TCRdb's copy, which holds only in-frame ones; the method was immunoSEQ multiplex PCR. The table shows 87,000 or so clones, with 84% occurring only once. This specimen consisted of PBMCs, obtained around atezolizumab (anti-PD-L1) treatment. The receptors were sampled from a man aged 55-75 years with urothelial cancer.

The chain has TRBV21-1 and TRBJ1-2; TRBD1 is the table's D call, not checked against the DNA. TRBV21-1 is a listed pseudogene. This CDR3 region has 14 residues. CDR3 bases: TGTGCCAGCAGCAAAAGTTGGGGCGACTATGGCTACACCTTC. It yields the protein CASSKSWGDYGYTF.

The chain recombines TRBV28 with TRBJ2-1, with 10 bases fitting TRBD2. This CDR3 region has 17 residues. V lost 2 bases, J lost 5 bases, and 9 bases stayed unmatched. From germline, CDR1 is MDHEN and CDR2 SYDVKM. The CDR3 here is CASSLDILAGVHNEQFF. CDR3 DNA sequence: TGTGCCAGCAGTTTAGATATCCTAGCGGGAGTCCACAATGAGCAGTTCTTC.

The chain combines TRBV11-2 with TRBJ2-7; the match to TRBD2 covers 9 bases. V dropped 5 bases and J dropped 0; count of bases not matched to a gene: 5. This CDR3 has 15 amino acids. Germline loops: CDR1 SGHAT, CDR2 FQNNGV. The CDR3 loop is CASSPIAGVSYEQYF. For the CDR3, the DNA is TGTGCCAGCAGCCCTATAGCGGGAGTCTCCTACGAGCAGTACTTC.

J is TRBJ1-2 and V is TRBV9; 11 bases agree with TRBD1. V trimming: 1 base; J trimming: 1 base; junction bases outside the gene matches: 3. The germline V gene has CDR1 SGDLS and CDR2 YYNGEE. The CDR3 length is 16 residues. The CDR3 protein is CASSVRGTGGNYGYTF. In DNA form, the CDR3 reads TGTGCCAGCAGCGTACGAGGGACAGGGGGTAACTATGGCTACACCTTC.

CDR3 region: CASSLSSQGSQPQHF. CDR3 coding DNA: TGTGCCAGCAGTTTATCGTCACAGGGGAGTCAGCCCCAGCATTTT. J is TRBJ1-5 and V is TRBV27; TRBD1 agrees at 7 bases. Germline lookup yields CDR1 MNHEY and CDR2 SMNVEV (reference sequence). The CDR3 is 15 amino acids. Trimming at V came to 0 bases and at J to 6 bases, leaving 5 bases not matched to a gene.

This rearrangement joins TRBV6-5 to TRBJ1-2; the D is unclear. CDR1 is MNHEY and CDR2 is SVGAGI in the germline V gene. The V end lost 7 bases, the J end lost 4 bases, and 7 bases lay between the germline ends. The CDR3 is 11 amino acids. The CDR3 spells CASTGGYGYTF. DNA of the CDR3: TGTGCCAGCACAGGTGGCTATGGCTACACCTTC.

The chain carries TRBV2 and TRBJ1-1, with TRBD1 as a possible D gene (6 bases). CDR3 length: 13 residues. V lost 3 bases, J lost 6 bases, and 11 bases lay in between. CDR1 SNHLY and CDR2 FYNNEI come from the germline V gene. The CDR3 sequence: CASSEGGLPEAFF. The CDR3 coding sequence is TGTGCCAGCAGTGAGGGGGGGCTTCCTGAAGCTTTCTTT. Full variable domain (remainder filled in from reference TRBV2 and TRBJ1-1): EPEVTQTPSHQVTQMGQEVILRCVPISNHLYFYWYRQILGQKVEFLVSFYNNEISEKSEIFDDQFSVERPDGSNFTLKIRSTKLEDSAMYFCASSEGGLPEAFFGQGTRLTVV.

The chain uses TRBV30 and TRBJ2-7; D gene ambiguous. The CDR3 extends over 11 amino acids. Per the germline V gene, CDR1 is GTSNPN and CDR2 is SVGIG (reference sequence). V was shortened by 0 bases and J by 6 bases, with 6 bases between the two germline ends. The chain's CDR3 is CAWSVRSEQYF. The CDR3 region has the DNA TGTGCCTGGAGTGTACGTAGCGAGCAGTACTTC.

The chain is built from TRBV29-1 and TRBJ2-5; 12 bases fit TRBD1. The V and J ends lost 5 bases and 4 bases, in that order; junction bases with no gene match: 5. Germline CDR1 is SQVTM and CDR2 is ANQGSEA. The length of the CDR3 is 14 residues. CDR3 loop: CSVSGQGARETQYF. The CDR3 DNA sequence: TGCAGCGTTTCGGGACAGGGGGCTCGAGAGACCCAGTACTTC.

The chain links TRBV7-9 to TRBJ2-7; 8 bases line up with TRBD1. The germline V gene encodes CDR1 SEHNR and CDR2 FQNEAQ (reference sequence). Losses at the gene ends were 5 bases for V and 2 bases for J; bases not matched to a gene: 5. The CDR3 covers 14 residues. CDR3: CASSRRQGPYEQYF. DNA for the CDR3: TGTGCCAGCAGCCGCCGACAGGGGCCCTACGAGCAGTACTTC.

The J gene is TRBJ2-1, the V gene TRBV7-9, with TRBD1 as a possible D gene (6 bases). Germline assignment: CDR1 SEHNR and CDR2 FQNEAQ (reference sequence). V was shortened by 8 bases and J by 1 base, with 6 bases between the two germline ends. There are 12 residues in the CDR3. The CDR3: CASGQSYNEQFF. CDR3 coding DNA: TGTGCCAGCGGACAGTCCTACAATGAGCAGTTCTTC.

The CDR3 DNA is TGTGCCTGGAGTGAGTGGGGGGGATACAATGAGCAGTTCTTC. Residues: CAWSEWGGYNEQFF. V usage is TRBV30 and J usage is TRBJ2-1; 7 nucleotides align to TRBD2. Germline V gene data show CDR1 as GTSNPN and CDR2 as SVGIG (reference sequence). The CDR3 spans 14 residues. J lost 4 bases, V lost 1 base, and 4 bases had no gene match.

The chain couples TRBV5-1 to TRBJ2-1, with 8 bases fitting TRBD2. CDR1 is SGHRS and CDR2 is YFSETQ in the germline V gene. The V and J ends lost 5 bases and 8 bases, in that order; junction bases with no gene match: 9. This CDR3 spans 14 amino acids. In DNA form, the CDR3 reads TGCGCCAGCAGTCGAACGGGAGGGCCTGATGAGCAGTTCTTC. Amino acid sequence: CASSRTGGPDEQFF.

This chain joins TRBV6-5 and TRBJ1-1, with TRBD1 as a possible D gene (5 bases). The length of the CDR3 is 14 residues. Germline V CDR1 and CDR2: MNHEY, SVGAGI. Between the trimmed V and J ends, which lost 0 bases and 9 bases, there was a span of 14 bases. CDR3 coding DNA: TGTGCCAGCAGTTACTCGAACTGGCAGGGCAAAGCTTTCTTT. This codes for CASSYSNWQGKAFF.

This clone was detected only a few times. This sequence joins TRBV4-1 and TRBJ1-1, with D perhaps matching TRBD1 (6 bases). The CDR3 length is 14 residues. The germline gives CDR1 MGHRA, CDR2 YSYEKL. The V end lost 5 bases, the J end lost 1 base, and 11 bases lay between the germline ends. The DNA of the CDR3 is TGCGCCAGCAGCGGGGGACATACGAACACTGAAGCTTTCTTT. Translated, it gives CASSGGHTNTEAFF.

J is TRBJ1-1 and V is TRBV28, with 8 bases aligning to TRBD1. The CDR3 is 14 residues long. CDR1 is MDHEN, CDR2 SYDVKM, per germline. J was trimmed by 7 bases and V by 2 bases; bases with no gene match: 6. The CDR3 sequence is CASSLQGAQSEAFF. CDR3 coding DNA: TGTGCCAGCAGTTTACAGGGGGCGCAGAGTGAAGCTTTCTTT.

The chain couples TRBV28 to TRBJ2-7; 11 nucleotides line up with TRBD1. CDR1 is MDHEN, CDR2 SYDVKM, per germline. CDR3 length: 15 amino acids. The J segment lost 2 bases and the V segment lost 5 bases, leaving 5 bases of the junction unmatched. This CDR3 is CASSDGTGGTYEQYF. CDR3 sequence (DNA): TGTGCCAGCAGTGACGGGACAGGGGGAACCTACGAGCAGTACTTC.

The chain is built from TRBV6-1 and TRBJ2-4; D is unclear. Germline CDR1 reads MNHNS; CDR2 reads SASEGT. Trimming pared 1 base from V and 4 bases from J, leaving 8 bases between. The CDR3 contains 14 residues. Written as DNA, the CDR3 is TGTGCCAGCAGTGAAGTTTTCGGTAAAAACATTCAGTACTTC. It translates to CASSEVFGKNIQYF.

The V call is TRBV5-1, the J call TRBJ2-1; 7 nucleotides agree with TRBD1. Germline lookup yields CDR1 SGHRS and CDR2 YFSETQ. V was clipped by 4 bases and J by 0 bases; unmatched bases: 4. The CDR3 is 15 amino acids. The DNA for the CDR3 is TGCGCCAGCAGCATGGGGGACAGCTCCTACAATGAGCAGTTCTTC. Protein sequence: CASSMGDSSYNEQFF.

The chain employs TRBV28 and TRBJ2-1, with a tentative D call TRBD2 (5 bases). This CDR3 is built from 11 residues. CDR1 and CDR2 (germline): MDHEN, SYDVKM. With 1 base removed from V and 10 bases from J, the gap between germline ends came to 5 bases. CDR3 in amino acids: CASSLSGEQFF. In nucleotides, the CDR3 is TGTGCCAGCAGTTTATCGGGAGAGCAGTTCTTC.